This T cell receptor beta chain was sequenced in a study of Tregs in tolerant kidney transplant recipients. Study-level points and caveats: In tolerant patients, donor-specific Tregs outgrew total Tregs, suggesting antigen-driven expansion.

Points on this clone: Its specificity is not known.

Mixed chimerism was transient after nonmyeloablative marrow transplants from related graft donors. Thawed PBMCs were FACS-sorted into unstimulated CD4+CD25+CD127- regulatory T cells, CD4+CD25- non-regulatory cells, CD4 and CD8 cells. Profiling relied on immunoSEQ multiplex PCR, and the TCRdb table lists in-frame clones only, not all of them. The sample has tens of thousands of clones, roughly nine tenths seen once. This clonotype was sampled from a human patient who received a combined kidney and bone marrow transplant. Some T cells may be provided by the graft donor. Material: CD4+ T cells from blood (PBMCs), obtained 24 months after the transplant.

CDR3 in DNA: TGTGCCTGGAGTATAGGGGTTCCCGTGTACACCGGGGAGCTGTTTTTT. Its protein is CAWSIGVPVYTGELFF. V gene TRBV30 combines with J gene TRBJ2-2; TRBD1 might be the D (5 bases). Looked up from germline, CDR1 is GTSNPN and CDR2 is SVGIG (reference sequence). Deletions cut 2 bases from V and 3 bases from J, with 16 bases between. This CDR3 has 16 amino acids. Combining the CDR3 with reference TRBV30 and TRBJ2-2 gives the whole variable domain SQTIHQWPATLVQPVGSPLSLECTVEGTSNPNLYWYRQAAGRGLQLLFYSVGIGQISSEVPQNLSASRPQDRQFILSSKKLLLSDSGFYLCAWSIGVPVYTGELFFGEGSRLTVL.